This T cell receptor beta chain was identified in a study of shared clonotypes between healthy human individuals. General observations from the study: Naive subsets typically showed greater estimated richness than memory subsets. Among donors, sharing of clonotypes was expected to be affected by sequencing depth. Sharing across four donors was highest in naive CD4 (around 5%) and lowest in memory CD8 (about 0.4%).

The repertoire was sequenced with immunoSEQ multiplex PCR; TCRdb's copy has only in-frame clones and lacks some. The sample carries approximately 2.1 million clones, approximately 95% recorded once. This CDR3 is built from 15 residues. The V segment lost 2 bases and the J segment 4 bases; nucleotides outside the gene matches: 3. The germline CDR1 and CDR2 sequences are MDHEN and SYDVKM. About this clone: Its cognate antigen is unknown.

The origin of this receptor is a young man in good health. Some clones in this sample may be carry-over from other donors' samples. This rearrangement joins TRBV28 to TRBJ2-2; 8 bases agree with TRBD2. Sequenced input: naive CD4+ T cells from PBMCs. Subset described: CD45RA+ positively selected. The CDR3 region has the DNA TGTGCCAGCAGTTTAACCGGGAGGGCCACCGGGGAGCTGTTTTTT. It translates to CASSLTGRATGELFF.